The rows below give T cell receptor beta chains drawn from one sample of a study of neoadjuvant nivolumab and ipilimumab in lung cancer. Repertoires were generated with immunoSEQ multiplex PCR, while TCRdb's copy carries only in-frame clones and drops some. The sample carries over 25,000 clones, around 80% recorded once. This sample comprised peripheral blood, obtained before neoadjuvant nivolumab, alone or with ipilimumab. The receptors shown here come from an adult with non-small cell lung cancer. Each CDR3 is given with its conserved first and last residue. A D gene is named only where the DNA matches it firmly. A row's size may be missing; if present it is once, few, many or a size class.

CDR3nt: TGTGCCATCAGTGAGTCGACATCCTACGAGCAGTACTTC
CDR3aa: CAISESTSYEQYF
j_gene: TRBJ2-7
v_gene: TRBV10-3
len: 13
abundance: NA
d_gene: NA

CDR3nt: TGTGCCAGCAGCCAAGATCTTATGAGCGGGCAGTACTTC
CDR3aa: CASSQDLMSGQYF
j_gene: TRBJ2-7
v_gene: TRBV14
len: 13
abundance: NA
d_gene: NA

CDR3nt: TGTGCCAGCAGCTTCGGGACTAGCGGGGGGGCCGATACGCAGTATTTT
CDR3aa: CASSFGTSGGADTQYF
j_gene: TRBJ2-3
v_gene: TRBV11-3
len: 16
abundance: NA
d_gene: TRBD2

CDR3nt: TGCAGCGCCGAGGACAGATGGGGGATAGACAATGAGCAGTTCTTC
CDR3aa: CSAEDRWGIDNEQFF
j_gene: TRBJ2-1
v_gene: TRBV29-1
len: 15
abundance: NA
d_gene: NA

CDR3nt: TGTGCCAGCAGTCTATGGACAGGGAGTGCTTTCTTC
CDR3aa: CASSLWTGSAFF
j_gene: TRBJ2-1
v_gene: TRBV6-6
len: 12
abundance: once
d_gene: TRBD1

CDR3nt: TGTGCCAGCTCACCAAGGACCGACACTGAAGCTTTCTTT
CDR3aa: CASSPRTDTEAFF
j_gene: TRBJ1-1
v_gene: TRBV18
len: 13
abundance: NA
d_gene: NA

CDR3nt: TGTGCCAGCAGTCAATCTCCCCTCGGGGGGGGAGAGACCCAGTACTTC
CDR3aa: CASSQSPLGGGETQYF
j_gene: TRBJ2-5
v_gene: TRBV2
len: 16
abundance: NA
d_gene: TRBD2

CDR3nt: TGCGCCAGCAGCTCGACCGGCGGGGGGGCGATAAACATTCAGTACTTC
CDR3aa: CASSSTGGGAINIQYF
j_gene: TRBJ2-4
v_gene: TRBV5-1
len: 16
abundance: NA
d_gene: TRBD2

CDR3nt: TGCAGCGTTGATGTACAGGGCGTCGGTCATGAGCAGTTCTTC
CDR3aa: CSVDVQGVGHEQFF
j_gene: TRBJ2-1
v_gene: TRBV29-1
len: 14
abundance: NA
d_gene: NA

CDR3nt: TGTGCCAGTAGTATCGATCGAAGGGGGGAGCAGTACTTC
CDR3aa: CASSIDRRGEQYF
j_gene: TRBJ2-7
v_gene: TRBV19
len: 13
abundance: NA
d_gene: NA

CDR3nt: TGTGCCAGCAGTGGCGGGCCTGGAAACACCATATATTTT
CDR3aa: CASSGGPGNTIYF
j_gene: TRBJ1-3
v_gene: TRBV2
len: 13
abundance: NA
d_gene: NA

CDR3nt: TGTGCCAGCAGTGACCAGGACAGACGGAATGAGCAGTTCTTC
CDR3aa: CASSDQDRRNEQFF
j_gene: TRBJ2-1
v_gene: TRBV25-1
len: 14
abundance: NA
d_gene: NA

CDR3nt: TGTGCCAGCAGCTTAGGGATTCAGCCCCAGCATTTT
CDR3aa: CASSLGIQPQHF
j_gene: TRBJ1-5
v_gene: TRBV7-2
len: 12
abundance: NA
d_gene: NA

CDR3nt: TGCGCCAGCAGTGAGTCGACCCGGGACACTCGACCGAGCTCCTATAATTCACCCCTCCACTTT
CDR3aa: CASSESTRDTRPSSYNSPLHF
j_gene: TRBJ1-6
v_gene: TRBV10-2
len: 21
abundance: once
d_gene: NA

CDR3nt: TGTGCCAGCAGCTCCATGGGACTCCCTCCTCCCAACGAGCAGTACTTC
CDR3aa: CASSSMGLPPPNEQYF
j_gene: TRBJ2-7
v_gene: TRBV7-2
len: 16
abundance: once
d_gene: NA

CDR3nt: TGTGCCAGCCGTCTCGGACAGGGATCCTACAATGAGCAGTTCTTC
CDR3aa: CASRLGQGSYNEQFF
j_gene: TRBJ2-1
v_gene: TRBV25-1
len: 15
abundance: once
d_gene: TRBD1

CDR3nt: TGCGCCAGCAGCAGACCCAACGAAGTCGAGCAGTACTTC
CDR3aa: CASSRPNEVEQYF
j_gene: TRBJ2-7
v_gene: TRBV4-1
len: 13
abundance: few
d_gene: NA